This TCR beta chain derives from a study of T cells in narcolepsy. In the study overall: Patients with NT1 or NT2 and healthy control donors were enrolled. Study observations and caveats: In some patient and control memory CD4+ samples, autoreactive clones were absent. Reportedly, autoreactive clonotypes were serially detected in patients' blood but not controls'. HCRT-specific and TRIB2-specific autoreactive clonotypes appeared among same-patient CSF and blood CD4+ clonotypes.

The protocol was immunoSEQ multiplex PCR, while the TCRdb copy is restricted to in-frame clones and leaves out a portion. This table has fewer than 30,000 clones, roughly 85% appearing once. On this clone itself: Its cognate antigen is unknown.

Germline lookup yields CDR1 SEHNR and CDR2 FQNEAQ (reference sequence). CDR3 length equals 15 residues. V was clipped by 1 base and J by 0 bases, with 9 bases between them. The sequenced material came from memory (CD45RA-) CD4+ T cells from blood. The source is a human donor in good health. The V and J genes are TRBV7-9 and TRBJ1-2; D might be TRBD1 (5 bases). CDR3 in amino acids: CASSLEGRANYGYTF. The CDR3, as DNA: TGTGCCAGCAGCTTAGAAGGCAGGGCTAACTATGGCTACACCTTC.